Listed below are T cell receptor beta chains from one sample, sequenced in a study of OX40 agonist ivuxolimab in advanced cancers. Data came from immunoSEQ multiplex PCR; TCRdb stores just in-frame clones and leaves some out. The profile shows about 77,000 clones, about nine tenths of them singletons. The sequencing used CD4+ or CD8+ T cells sorted from blood, collected in a trial of the OX40 agonist ivuxolimab. The origin of the receptors is an adult with an advanced solid tumor such as melanoma, head and neck, liver or kidney cancer. CDR3s include the opening cysteine and the closing phenylalanine or tryptophan. D genes are given only for firm matches. Some rows have no size entry. The others give once, few or many, or a class for an expanded clone.

abundance	d_gene	v_gene	j_gene	CDR3aa	CDR3nt
.	.	TRBV13	TRBJ2-3	CASSLTSAGDTQYF	TGTGCCAGCAGCCTGACCTCGGCGGGGGATACGCAGTATTTT
.	.	TRBV5-1	TRBJ2-5	CASSLEGETQYF	TGCGCCAGCAGCTTGGAAGGAGAGACCCAGTACTTC
once	TRBD1	TRBV19	TRBJ1-1	CASSIPTGGYTEAFF	TGTGCCAGTAGTATACCTACAGGGGGCTACACTGAAGCTTTCTTT
.	TRBD2	TRBV30	TRBJ2-7	CAWSRAGVGYEQYF	TGTGCCTGGAGCCGAGCGGGAGTAGGATACGAGCAGTACTTC
few	TRBD1	TRBV5-1	TRBJ1-1	CASSLLTGGIPEAFF	TGCGCCAGCAGCTTGTTGACAGGGGGCATACCTGAAGCTTTCTTT
.	.	TRBV9	TRBJ2-1	CASSVGAARSYNEQFF	TGTGCCAGCAGCGTAGGAGCAGCCCGTTCCTACAATGAGCAGTTCTTC
.	.	TRBV21-1	TRBJ1-1	CAAAWEDTENTEAFF	TGTGCCGCAGCTTGGGAGGACACTGAGAACACTGAAGCTTTCTTT
.	.	TRBV6-6	TRBJ2-5	CASSYQEETQYF	TGTGCCAGCAGTTACCAGGAAGAGACCCAGTACTTC
.	.	TRBV19	TRBJ2-2	CASKASSVNTGELFF	TGTGCCAGTAAAGCGAGTAGCGTGAACACCGGGGAGCTGTTTTTT
.	TRBD2	TRBV7-9	TRBJ2-1	CASSRLAGDNEQFF	TGTGCCAGCAGCCGACTAGCGGGGGACAATGAGCAGTTCTTC
once	.	TRBV2	TRBJ2-2	CASSEWLVNTGELFF	TGTGCCAGCAGTGAGTGGCTAGTAAACACCGGGGAGCTGTTTTTT
.	TRBD1	TRBV19	TRBJ1-2	CASSIRQGEDGYTF	TGTGCCAGTAGTATCCGGCAGGGGGAGGATGGCTACACCTTC
.	.	TRBV7-9	TRBJ1-5	CASSPGISNQPQHF	TGTGCCAGCAGCCCGGGAATTAGCAATCAGCCCCAGCATTTT
.	.	TRBV30	TRBJ2-3	CAWNLRGTDTQYF	TGTGCCTGGAACCTCAGGGGCACAGATACGCAGTATTTT
.	.	TRBV6-1	TRBJ1-1	CASSEGRGATGANTEAFF	TGTGCCAGCAGTGAAGGTCGGGGAGCCACGGGGGCGAACACTGAAGCTTTCTTT
.	TRBD1	TRBV7-6	TRBJ1-4	CASSQDRNEKLFF	TGTGCCAGCAGCCAGGACAGGAATGAAAAACTGTTTTTT
.	.	TRBV2	TRBJ2-4	CASSERVRGARDIQYF	TGTGCCAGCAGTGAACGGGTGAGGGGGGCGCGGGACATTCAGTACTTC
.	.	TRBV21-1	TRBJ2-7	CASSKDKDRGHEQYF	TGTGCCAGCAGCAAAGATAAGGACAGGGGCCACGAGCAGTACTTC
.	.	TRBV2	TRBJ1-2	CARGVKGYGYTF	TGTGCCAGAGGGGTTAAAGGCTATGGCTACACCTTC
once	.	TRBV6-5	TRBJ2-2	CASSAGEVTGELFF	TGTGCCAGCAGTGCCGGGGAAGTCACCGGGGAGCTGTTTTTT
.	.	TRBV28	TRBJ2-2	CASSPLGWRGTGELFF	TGTGCCAGCAGTCCCCTCGGTTGGAGGGGGACCGGGGAGCTGTTTTTT
.	TRBD1	TRBV6-5	TRBJ1-2	CASSYRDRGGAGGYTF	TGTGCCAGCAGTTACCGTGACAGGGGGGGAGCTGGTGGCTACACCTTC
.	.	TRBV29-1	TRBJ1-1	CSVDERHTSNFF	TGCAGCGTTGACGAAAGACATACCTCAAATTTCTTT
.	.	TRBV18	TRBJ2-7	CASSPPGASTLYEQYF	TGTGCCAGCTCACCACCCGGGGCTAGCACTCTCTACGAGCAGTACTTC
few	.	TRBV4-2	TRBJ1-1	CASSQQAKGEAFF	TGTGCCAGCAGCCAACAAGCGAAGGGTGAAGCTTTCTTT
.	.	TRBV29-1	TRBJ1-5	CSVGYYNQPQHF	TGCAGCGTTGGGTATTACAATCAGCCCCAGCATTTT
.	.	TRBV19	TRBJ2-7	CASSNGLVGEQYF	TGTGCCAGTAGTAATGGGCTAGTTGGTGAGCAGTACTTC
once	.	TRBV18	TRBJ2-1	CASSPGFAYNEQFF	TGTGCCAGCTCACCGGGGTTCGCCTACAATGAGCAGTTCTTC
.	TRBD2	TRBV5-4	TRBJ2-2	CASSSPTSGYTGELFF	TGTGCCAGCAGCTCTCCGACTAGCGGATACACCGGGGAGCTGTTTTTT